One sample yielded the 17 T cell receptor beta chains listed below, sequenced in a study of Ad26.COV2.S vaccination and SARS-CoV-2 variants. Assay: immunoSEQ multiplex PCR; the TCRdb copy retains only in-frame clones and omits some. The table has some 410,000 clones, about 92% seen once. As for treatment: 15 to 20 received Ad26.COV2.S at low or high dose, single or two shots; about 5 received placebo; per-sample allocation not given. It was on day 63 after the first vaccine or placebo injection that samples were taken. The input for sequencing was peripheral blood, taken in a trial of Ad26.COV2.S vaccine versus placebo. These receptors all come from a person between 18 and 59 years old who received the Ad26.COV2.S COVID-19 vaccine or a placebo.

The chain links TRBV5-4 to TRBJ2-5, with 12 bases aligning to TRBD2. V gave up 5 bases and J gave up 1 base; unmatched junction bases: 9. Looked up from germline, CDR1 is SGHNT and CDR2 is YYREEE (reference sequence). The CDR3 consists of 17 residues. The CDR3 sequence: CASRPGGTSGSQETQYF. DNA of the CDR3: TGTGCCAGCAGACCCGGGGGGACTAGCGGGTCCCAAGAGACCCAGTACTTC.

V is TRBV6-2 or TRBV6-3 and J is TRBJ1-1, with D possibly matching TRBD1 (6 bases). The CDR3 sequence is 15 residues long. The V and J ends lost 2 bases and 0 bases respectively, with 10 bases between them. CDR1 and CDR2 (germline): MNHEY, SVGEGT. The CDR3 bases are TGTGCCAGCAGTTACCCACAGGGTTTGAACACTGAAGCTTTCTTT. Amino acids: CASSYPQGLNTEAFF.

The genes are TRBV28 and TRBJ2-5; D gene ambiguous. From germline, CDR1 is MDHEN and CDR2 SYDVKM. V gave up 5 bases and J gave up 1 base, with 11 bases separating them. The CDR3 is made up of 14 amino acids. CDR3 residues: CASSKEQTQETQYF. In DNA form, the CDR3 reads TGTGCCAGCAGTAAGGAACAGACCCAAGAGACCCAGTACTTC.

This clone was seen a single time. The rearrangement uses TRBV29-1 and TRBJ1-2; TRBD1 matches 7 bases. Trimming at V came to 7 bases and at J to 2 bases, leaving 7 bases not matched to a gene. The length of the CDR3 is 13 residues. CDR1 is SQVTM and CDR2 is ANQGSEA in the germline V gene. CDR3 DNA: TGCAGCGCCCGCCACAGGGGAAACTATGGCTACACCTTC. It specifies CSARHRGNYGYTF.

The chain links TRBV27 to TRBJ2-1; TRBD2 matches 8 bases. This CDR3 spans 16 amino acids. V was pared by 6 bases and J by 5 bases, with 12 bases of the junction left unmatched. The V gene's germline CDR1 is MNHEY and CDR2 SMNVEV (reference sequence). CDR3 sequence reads: CASSPPLAGQNNEQFF. As DNA, the CDR3 is TGTGCCAGCAGCCCCCCTTTAGCGGGGCAGAACAATGAGCAGTTCTTC.

V gene TRBV6-5 combines with J gene TRBJ1-2, with D maybe TRBD1 (5 bases). The CDR3 spans 15 residues. Germline V lookup: CDR1 MNHEY, CDR2 SVGAGI. The ends were cut back, 2 bases at V and 2 bases at J, with 12 bases in the middle. This chain's CDR3 is CASSYSWGENYGYTF. The CDR3 region has the DNA TGTGCCAGCAGTTACAGCTGGGGGGAAAACTATGGCTACACCTTC.

The V gene is TRBV18, the J gene TRBJ2-7; D is perhaps TRBD1 (5 bases). The CDR3 totals 14 residues. Germline CDR1 KGHSH, CDR2 LQKENI. Trimming left V 6 bases short and J 2 bases short, with 14 bases between. CDR3: CASSLLATAYEQYF. The CDR3 DNA reads as TGTGCCAGCTCTCTTCTGGCGACAGCCTACGAGCAGTACTTC.

On this clone: Germline and junction disagree at one end, which may indicate a read error. This sequence joins TRBV7-7 and TRBJ2-5; D remains ambiguous. Per germline, CDR1 SSHAT and CDR2 FNYEAQ (reference sequence). This CDR3 region has 16 residues. Here the CDR3 DNA reads TGTGCTAGCAGCTTAGGCGGCACCGGAGACCAAGAGACCCAGTACTTC. Its protein product is CASSLGGTGDQETQYF.

V is TRBV21-1 and J is TRBJ1-1; the table's D call, TRBD1, was not checked against the DNA. TRBV21-1 is noted as a pseudogene. This CDR3 is built from 20 residues. Here the CDR3 reads CASSKVSPGWTGATNTEAFF. As DNA, the CDR3 is TGTGCCAGCAGCAAAGTCTCCCCTGGGTGGACAGGAGCTACTAACACTGAAGCTTTCTTT.

This rearrangement joins TRBV27 to TRBJ1-4; no reliable D call. The CDR3 consists of 15 residues. The V end was cut by 7 bases, the J end by 3 bases, with 15 bases between. Germline loops: CDR1 MNHEY, CDR2 SMNVEV (reference sequence). The CDR3 sequence is CASTLSGRSNEKLFF. In DNA form, the CDR3 reads TGTGCCAGCACCCTATCGGGGAGGTCTAATGAAAAACTGTTTTTT.

This chain uses TRBV18 with TRBJ1-4; 9 bases map to TRBD1. The trim removed 2 bases at V and 5 bases at J, leaving 9 bases unmatched. Germline assignment: CDR1 KGHSH and CDR2 LQKENI. This CDR3 comprises 17 residues. CDR3 DNA sequence: TGTGCCAGCTCACCAACCGGTCCCGGGACAGGGAATGAAAAACTGTTTTTT. Translation gives CASSPTGPGTGNEKLFF.

This chain joins TRBV12-3 or TRBV12-4 and TRBJ2-1; D is uncertain. The CDR3 spans 13 residues. V was cut by 6 bases and J by 2 bases, with 8 bases left in between. The CDR3 DNA follows: TGTGCCAGCAGACCCCAGGCCTACAATGAGCAGTTCTTC. It is translated as CASRPQAYNEQFF.

This sequence joins TRBV7-2 and TRBJ1-5; tentatively, D is TRBD1 (6 bases). V gave up 5 bases and J gave up 1 base, with 12 bases separating them. This CDR3 spans 15 amino acids. Germline V CDR1 and CDR2: SGHTA, FQGNSA. CDR3 in DNA: TGTGCCAGCAGCCATGCAGGGGCGAGCAATCAGCCCCAGCATTTT. Translated, it gives CASSHAGASNQPQHF.

The V and J genes are TRBV7-2 and TRBJ2-4; TRBD2 agrees at 11 bases. Germline CDR1 SGHTA, CDR2 FQGNSA. The CDR3 consists of 20 residues. Trimming removed 0 bases from V and 0 bases from J; junction bases left unmatched: 10. The CDR3 coding sequence is TGTGCCAGCAGCTTAGCGGTTTTAGCGGGGGGGCCGGAAGCCAAAAACATTCAGTACTTC. Its protein is CASSLAVLAGGPEAKNIQYF. The whole variable domain, filled in from reference TRBV7-2 and TRBJ2-4, reads GAGVSQSPSNKVTEKGKDVELRCDPISGHTALYWYRQSLGQGLEFLIYFQGNSAPDKSGLPSDRFSAERTGGSVSTLTIQRTQQEDSAVYLCASSLAVLAGGPEAKNIQYFGAGTRLSVL.

This clone was found once. The CDR3 region is CASSLGGANTEAFF. CDR3 nucleotide sequence: TGTGCCAGCAGCTTAGGAGGGGCTAACACTGAAGCTTTCTTT. The rearrangement uses TRBV11-2 and TRBJ1-1, with D possibly being TRBD1 (5 bases). V was clipped by 1 base and J by 2 bases, with 8 bases between them. CDR1 is SGHAT, CDR2 FQNNGV, per germline. The length of the CDR3 is 14 residues.

CDR3 in DNA: TGTGCCAGCAGCCGGACAGGGGGGAGGAATGAGCAGTTCTTC. As protein: CASSRTGGRNEQFF. This rearrangement joins TRBV6-5 to TRBJ2-1; 10 positions agree with TRBD1. The germline gives CDR1 MNHEY, CDR2 SVGAGI. The CDR3 totals 14 residues. Trimming took 6 bases from V and 7 from J; bases not matched to a gene: 6.

The rearrangement uses TRBV4-3 and TRBJ1-5; tentatively, D is TRBD1 (6 bases). The CDR3 spans 16 residues. V dropped 0 bases and J dropped 5 bases, with 14 bases sitting between them. Germline V gives CDR1 LGHNA, CDR2 YSLEER. The CDR3 nucleotides read TGCGCCAGCAGCCAAGATTCTTCGGCAGGGGATCAGCCCCAGCATTTT. Amino acids: CASSQDSSAGDQPQHF.